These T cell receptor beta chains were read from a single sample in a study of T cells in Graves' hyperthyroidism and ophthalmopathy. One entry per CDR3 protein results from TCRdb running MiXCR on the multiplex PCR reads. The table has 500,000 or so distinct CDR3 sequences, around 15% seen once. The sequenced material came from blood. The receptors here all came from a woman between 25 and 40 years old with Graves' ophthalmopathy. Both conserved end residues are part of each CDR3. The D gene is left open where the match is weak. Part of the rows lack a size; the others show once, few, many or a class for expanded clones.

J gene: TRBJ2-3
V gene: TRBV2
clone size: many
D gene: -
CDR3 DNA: TGTGCCAGCATCAGAAATCGGGCTAGCCTCGAGCCTCCAGATACGCAGTATTTT
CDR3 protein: CASIRNRASLEPPDTQYF

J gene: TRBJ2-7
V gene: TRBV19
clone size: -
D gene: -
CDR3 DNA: TGTGCCAGTAGTGTCTATAGTGGCAGCCACTACGAGCAGTACTTC
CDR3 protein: CASSVYSGSHYEQYF

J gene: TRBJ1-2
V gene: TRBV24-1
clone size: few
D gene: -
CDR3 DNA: TGTGCCATCAGCAAACTAGGGTATGGCTACACCTTC
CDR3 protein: CAISKLGYGYTF

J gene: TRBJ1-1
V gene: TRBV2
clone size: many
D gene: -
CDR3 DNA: TGTGCCAGTCTAAGAATGTCAAAATCTGGCACTGAAGCTTTCTTT
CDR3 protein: CASLRMSKSGTEAFF

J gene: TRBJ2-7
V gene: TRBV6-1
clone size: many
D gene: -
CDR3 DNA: TGTGCCAGCAGTTCGGCCGGTTCCTACGAGCAGTACTTC
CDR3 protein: CASSSAGSYEQYF

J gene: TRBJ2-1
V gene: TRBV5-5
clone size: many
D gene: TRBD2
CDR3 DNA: TGTGCCAGCAGCTCGCTAGCGGGCCCCCTCAATGAGCAGTTCTTC
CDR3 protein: CASSSLAGPLNEQFF

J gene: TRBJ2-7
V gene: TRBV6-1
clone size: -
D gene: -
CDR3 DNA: TGTGCCGCCCGGAAAAACTTGATTCAGTACGAGCAGTACTTC
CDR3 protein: CAARKNLIQYEQYF

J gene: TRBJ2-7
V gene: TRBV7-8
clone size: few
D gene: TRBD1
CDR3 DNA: TGTGCCAGCAGCTTACAGGGGGCGCCGAACGAGCAGTACTTC
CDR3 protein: CASSLQGAPNEQYF

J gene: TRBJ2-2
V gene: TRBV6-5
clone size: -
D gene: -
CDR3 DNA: TGTGCCAGCAGTTACTTCGGGAATACCGGGGAGCTGTTTTTT
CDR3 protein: CASSYFGNTGELFF

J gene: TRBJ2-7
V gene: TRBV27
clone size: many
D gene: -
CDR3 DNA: TGTGCCAGCAGTTTCGGAGGGCCTACCTACGAGCAGTACTTC
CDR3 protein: CASSFGGPTYEQYF

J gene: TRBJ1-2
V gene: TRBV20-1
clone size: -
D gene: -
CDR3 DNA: TGCAGTGCGGGCGGGAAAGCTAACTATGGCTACACCTTC
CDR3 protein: CSAGGKANYGYTF

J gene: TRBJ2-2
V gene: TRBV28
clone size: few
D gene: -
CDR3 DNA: TGTGCCAGCAGTTCCGGGGGAAGGATTGGGGAGCTGTTTTTT
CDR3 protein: CASSSGGRIGELFF

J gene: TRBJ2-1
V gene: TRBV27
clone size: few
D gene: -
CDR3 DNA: TGTGCCAGCAGTTCCGGACAGTTCGCCGATGAGCAGTTCTTC
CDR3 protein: CASSSGQFADEQFF

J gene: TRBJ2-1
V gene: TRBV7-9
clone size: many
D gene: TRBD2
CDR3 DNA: TGTGCCAGCGGCGGGAGGGCCAATGAGCAGTTCTTC
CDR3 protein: CASGGRANEQFF

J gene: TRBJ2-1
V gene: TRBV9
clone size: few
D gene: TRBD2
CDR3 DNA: TGTGCCAGCAGCGCAGAGTGGGGACTAGCGTACAATGAGCAGTTCTTC
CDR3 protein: CASSAEWGLAYNEQFF

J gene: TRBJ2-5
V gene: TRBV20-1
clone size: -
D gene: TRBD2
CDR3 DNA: TGCAGTGCTAGAGAGTCTAGCGGTCTCCAAGAGACCCAGTACTTC
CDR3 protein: CSARESSGLQETQYF

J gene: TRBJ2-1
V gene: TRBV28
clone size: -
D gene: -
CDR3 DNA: TGTGCCAGCAGCAATCACAGGGGGGGCGATGAGCAGTTCTTC
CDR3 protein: CASSNHRGGDEQFF

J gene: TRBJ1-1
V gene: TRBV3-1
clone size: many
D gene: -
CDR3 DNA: TGTGCCAGCAGCCAAGTTCGAGGGGAAGCTTTCTTT
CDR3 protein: CASSQVRGEAFF

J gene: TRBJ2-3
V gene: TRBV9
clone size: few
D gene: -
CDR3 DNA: TGTGCCAGCAGCGTAGCTTGGGGTCATACGCAGTATTTT
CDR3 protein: CASSVAWGHTQYF

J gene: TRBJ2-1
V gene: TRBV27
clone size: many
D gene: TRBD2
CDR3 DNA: TGTGCCAGCACTTCCGGGACTAGCGGGACCAATGAGCAGTTCTTC
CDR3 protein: CASTSGTSGTNEQFF

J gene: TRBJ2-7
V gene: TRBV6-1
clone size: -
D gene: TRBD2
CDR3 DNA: TGTGCCAGCAGTGGACTAGCGGGAGGCTACGAGCAGTACTTC
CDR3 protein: CASSGLAGGYEQYF

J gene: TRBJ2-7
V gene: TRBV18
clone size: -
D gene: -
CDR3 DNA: TGTGCCAGCTCACTATCCCCAGGACTGACATCCCACGAGCAGTACTTC
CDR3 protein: CASSLSPGLTSHEQYF

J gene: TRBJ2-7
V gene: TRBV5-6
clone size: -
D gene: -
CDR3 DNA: TGTGCCAGCAGAGACGGACACAACTACGAGCAGTACTTC
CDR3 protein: CASRDGHNYEQYF

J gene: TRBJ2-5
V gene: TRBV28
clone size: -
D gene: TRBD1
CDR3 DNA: TGTGCCAGCAGGACTTTGGGGCAGGGGGCCGGAGAGACCCAGTACTTC
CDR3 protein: CASRTLGQGAGETQYF

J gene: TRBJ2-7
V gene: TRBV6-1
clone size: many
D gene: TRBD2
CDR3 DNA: TGTGCCAGCAGTTATACTAGCGGGTCCGACTTTGTGCAGTACTTC
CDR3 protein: CASSYTSGSDFVQYF

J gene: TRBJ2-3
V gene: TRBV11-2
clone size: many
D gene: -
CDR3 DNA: TGTGCCAGCAGCTTAGAGGTGGCCAGCCCAGATACGCAGTATTTT
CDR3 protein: CASSLEVASPDTQYF

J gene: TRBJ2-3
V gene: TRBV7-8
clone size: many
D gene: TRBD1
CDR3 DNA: TGTGCCAGCACCCCGGACAGGGGATCACCAGATACGCAGTATTTT
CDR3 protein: CASTPDRGSPDTQYF

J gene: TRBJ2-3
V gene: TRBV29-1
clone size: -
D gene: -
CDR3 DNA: TGCAGCGTTGAACTAAACTGGTCGGATACGCAGTATTTT
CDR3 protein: CSVELNWSDTQYF

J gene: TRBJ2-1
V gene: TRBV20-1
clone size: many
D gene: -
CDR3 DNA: TGCAGTGCTAGGAGTTCAGTCACCTACAATGAGCAGTTCTTC
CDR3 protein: CSARSSVTYNEQFF

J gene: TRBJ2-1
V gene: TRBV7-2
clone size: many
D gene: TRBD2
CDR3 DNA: TGTGCCAGCAGCTTACTGGCGGGAGTTAATTACGAGTTCTTC
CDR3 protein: CASSLLAGVNYEFF

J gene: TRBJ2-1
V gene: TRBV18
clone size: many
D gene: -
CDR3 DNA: TGTGCCAGCTCACGACAGGGTTTCAGCGGGACTTACAATGAGCAGTTCTTC
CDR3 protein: CASSRQGFSGTYNEQFF

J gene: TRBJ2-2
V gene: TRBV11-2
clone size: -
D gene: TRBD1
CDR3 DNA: TGTGCCAGCAGCCGGGACAGAGAGTACACCGGGGAGCTGTTTTTT
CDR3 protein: CASSRDREYTGELFF

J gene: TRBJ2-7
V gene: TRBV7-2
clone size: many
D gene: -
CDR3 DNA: TGTGCCAGCGGACGGAGCTCCTACGAGCAGTACTTC
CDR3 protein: CASGRSSYEQYF

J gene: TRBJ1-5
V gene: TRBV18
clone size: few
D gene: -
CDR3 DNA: TGTGCCAGCTCACCAGAGGGGTTGGGCAATCAGCCCCAGCATTTT
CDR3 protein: CASSPEGLGNQPQHF

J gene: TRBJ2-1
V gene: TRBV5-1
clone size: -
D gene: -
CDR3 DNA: TGCGCCAGCAGCTTTAGAGACGGGTCGTACAATGAGCAGTTCTTC
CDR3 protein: CASSFRDGSYNEQFF

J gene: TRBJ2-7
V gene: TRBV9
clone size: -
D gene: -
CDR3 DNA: TGTGCCAGCAGCGCAACAGGGGGGGTTATGGACGAGCAGTACTTC
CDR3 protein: CASSATGGVMDEQYF

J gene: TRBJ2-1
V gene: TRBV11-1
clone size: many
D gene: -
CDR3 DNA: TGTGCCAGCAGCTTCCGAGGGCCGCTAGATGAGCAGTTCTTC
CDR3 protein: CASSFRGPLDEQFF

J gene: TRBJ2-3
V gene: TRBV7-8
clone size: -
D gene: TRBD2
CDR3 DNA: TGTGCCAGCAGCTTAGTAGGGACTAGCGGGAGGGCAGCGCAGTATTTT
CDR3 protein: CASSLVGTSGRAAQYF

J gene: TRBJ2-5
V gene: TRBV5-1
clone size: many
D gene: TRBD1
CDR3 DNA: TGCGCCAGCAGCTTCCGGGACAGCCTCCAAGAGACCCAGTACTTC
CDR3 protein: CASSFRDSLQETQYF

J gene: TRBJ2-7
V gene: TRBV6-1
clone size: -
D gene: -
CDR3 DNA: TGTGCCAGCAGTGTGGGGAGGGGGAGGAGGTACGAGCAGTACTTC
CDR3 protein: CASSVGRGRRYEQYF

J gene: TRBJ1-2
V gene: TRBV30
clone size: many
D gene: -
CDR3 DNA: TGTGCCTGGAGTTTGGGACATGGCTACACCTTC
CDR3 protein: CAWSLGHGYTF

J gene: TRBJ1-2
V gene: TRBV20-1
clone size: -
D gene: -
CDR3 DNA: TGCAGTGCTAGTAAGGAATCCGGCTATGGCTACACCTTC
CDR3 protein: CSASKESGYGYTF

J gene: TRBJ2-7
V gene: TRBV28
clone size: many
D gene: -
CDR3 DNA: TGTGCCAGCAGTTCCCCGGACGGAAGCTCCTACGAGCAGTACTTC
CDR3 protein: CASSSPDGSSYEQYF

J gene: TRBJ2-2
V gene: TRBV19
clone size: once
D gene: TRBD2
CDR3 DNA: TGTGCCAGTAGTACAACGGGAGGTAACGGGGAGCTGTTTTTT
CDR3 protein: CASSTTGGNGELFF

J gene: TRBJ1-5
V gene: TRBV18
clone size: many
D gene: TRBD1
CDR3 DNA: TGTGCCAGCTCACCTCAGACAGGGCTCAATCAGCCCCAGCATTTT
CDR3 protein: CASSPQTGLNQPQHF

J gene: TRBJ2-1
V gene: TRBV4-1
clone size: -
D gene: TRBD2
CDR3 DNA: TGCGCCAGCAGCCCAATACAGTTAGCGGGAGGCTCCTACAATGAGCAGTTCTTC
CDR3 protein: CASSPIQLAGGSYNEQFF

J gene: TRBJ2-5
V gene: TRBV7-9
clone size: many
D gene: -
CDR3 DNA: TGTGCCAGCAGCTTAGGGACAGCAGAGACCCAGTACTTC
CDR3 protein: CASSLGTAETQYF

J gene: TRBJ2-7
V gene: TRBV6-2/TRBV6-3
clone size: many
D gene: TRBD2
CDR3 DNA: TGTGCCAGCATCGACGGGGGGGCCGGACTAGCGGGGAGCTCCTACGAGCAGTACTTC
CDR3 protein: CASIDGGAGLAGSSYEQYF

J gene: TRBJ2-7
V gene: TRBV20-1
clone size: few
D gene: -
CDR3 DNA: TGCAGTGCTGGGTCCTACGAGCAGTACTTC
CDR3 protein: CSAGSYEQYF

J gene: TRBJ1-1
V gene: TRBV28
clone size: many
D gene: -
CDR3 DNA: TGTGCCAGCAGTCCCGGGACCGGCACTGAAGCTTTCTTT
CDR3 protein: CASSPGTGTEAFF

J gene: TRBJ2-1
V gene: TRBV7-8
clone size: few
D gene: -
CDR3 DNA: TGTGCCAGCAGCCCCACAATAAGCTCCTACAATGAGCAGTTCTTC
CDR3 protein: CASSPTISSYNEQFF

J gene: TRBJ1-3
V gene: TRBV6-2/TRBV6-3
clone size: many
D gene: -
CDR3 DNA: TGTGCCAGCAGTTCCTACAGGCCCGAACTCTCTGGAAACACCATATATTTT
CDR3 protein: CASSSYRPELSGNTIYF

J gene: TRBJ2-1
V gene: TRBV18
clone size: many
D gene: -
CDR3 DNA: TGTGCCAGCTCGGGGAATACAGGAGGGGATGAGCAGTTCTTC
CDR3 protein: CASSGNTGGDEQFF

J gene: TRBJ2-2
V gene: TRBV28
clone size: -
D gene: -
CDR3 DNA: TGTGCCGGCAGTTTATGGACAATTGGGGGGTCAGGCGGGGAGCTGTTTTTT
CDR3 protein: CAGSLWTIGGSGGELFF